The 16 T cell receptor beta chains given below trace back to one sample, sequenced in a study of T-cell memory formation after mild COVID-19. TCRdb re-called the 5' RACE reads through MiXCR, storing one row per CDR3 protein. Among hundreds of thousands of distinct CDR3 sequences listed, roughly 20% were seen once. The sequenced material came from PBMCs or a T cell subset sorted from them (not recorded which). These receptor sequences come from an adult woman who had mild COVID-19 (a few samples of this study predate the infection). Cell type and time point are not known.

V is TRBV30 and J is TRBJ2-2; the match to TRBD2 covers 7 bases. In germline, CDR1 is GTSNPN, CDR2 SVGIG (reference sequence). The CDR3 sequence is 15 residues long. The V and J ends lost 2 bases and 4 bases, in that order; junction bases with no gene match: 7. CDR3 bases: TGTGCCTGGAGTCCCTGGGGGGGAGGCACCGGGGAGCTGTTTTTT. It yields the protein CAWSPWGGGTGELFF.

The CDR3: CASSQHRTRQAPCNQPQHF. DNA of the CDR3: TGTGCCAGCAGCCAACACAGAACGCGACAGGCCCCGTGCAATCAGCCCCAGCATTTT. The chain couples TRBV3-1 to TRBJ1-5; D may be TRBD1 (6 bases). Germline values: CDR1 LGHDT, CDR2 YNNKEL (reference sequence). The CDR3 runs to 19 residues. The ends were cut back, 2 bases at V and 2 bases at J, with 22 bases in the middle.

This clonotype was seen only once. The rearrangement joins TRBV20-1 to TRBJ2-1; unclear D gene. The CDR3 has 15 amino acids. Germline V gene lookup returns CDR1 DFQATT and CDR2 SNEGSKA (reference sequence). The V end lost 0 bases, the J end lost 1 base, and 10 bases lay between the germline ends. DNA for the CDR3: TGCAGTGCTAGAGATTGGCTTTCTTCCTACAATGAGCAGTTCTTC. Translated: CSARDWLSSYNEQFF.

The chain combines TRBV7-9 with TRBJ2-1; the D gene is possibly TRBD2 (5 bases). Between the trimmed V and J ends, which lost 3 bases and 8 bases, there was a span of 17 bases. The CDR3 has 15 residues. The germline gives CDR1 SEHNR, CDR2 FQNEAQ (reference sequence). Written as DNA, the CDR3 is TGTGCCAGCAGCTTTTACTCTCGTTTGGAGGATGAGCAGTTCTTC. Its translation: CASSFYSRLEDEQFF. The full variable domain, its missing parts supplied by reference TRBV7-9 and TRBJ2-1, is DTGVSQNPRHKITKRGQNVTFRCDPISEHNRLYWYRQTLGQGPEFLTYFQNEAQLEKSRLLSDRFSAERPKGSFSTLEIQRTEQGDSAMYLCASSFYSRLEDEQFFGPGTRLTVL.

This clonotype was detected ten times or more. The CDR3 region has the DNA TGTGCCAGCAGCTCTCCCTCGGGAGACGAGCAGTACTTC. Amino acid sequence: CASSSPSGDEQYF. The chain carries TRBV5-5 and TRBJ2-7; D perhaps matches TRBD2 (6 bases). The length of the CDR3 is 13 residues. V lost 3 bases and J lost 5, with 12 bases in between. In germline, CDR1 is SGHKS, CDR2 YYEKEE (reference sequence).

This clonotype was recorded once. This rearrangement joins TRBV7-2 to TRBJ2-1; 10 bases line up with TRBD1. J gave up 4 bases and V 6 bases, and 15 bases lay outside the gene matches. Germline values: CDR1 SGHTA, CDR2 FQGNSA. CDR3 size: 18 residues. CDR3 protein: CASRQRRTGGYFYNEQFF. The DNA of the CDR3 is TGTGCCAGCAGGCAACGTCGGACAGGGGGTTATTTTTACAATGAGCAGTTCTTC. Full variable domain (missing parts from reference TRBV7-2 and TRBJ2-1): GAGVSQSPSNKVTEKGKDVELRCDPISGHTALYWYRQSLGQGLEFLIYFQGNSAPDKSGLPSDRFSAERTGGSVSTLTIQRTQQEDSAVYLCASRQRRTGGYFYNEQFFGPGTRLTVL.

This clonotype was found a few times. The V call is TRBV14, the J call TRBJ2-1; no firm D call. The length of the CDR3 is 13 residues. Trimming took 1 base from V and 9 from J, leaving 10 bases between them. Germline V gene sequence: CDR1 SGHDN, CDR2 FVKESK. CDR3 residues: CASSQGSAAEQFF. As DNA, the CDR3 is TGTGCCAGCAGCCAAGGCTCAGCAGCTGAGCAGTTCTTC.

This clonotype came up a few times. The genes are TRBV4-3 and TRBJ2-1; D call uncertain. Deletions cut 0 bases from V and 2 bases from J, with 8 bases between. Germline V CDR1 and CDR2: LGHNA, YSLEER. The CDR3 length is 15 residues. As DNA, the CDR3 is TGCGCCAGCAGCCAAGATAGGACCGCCTACAATGAGCAGTTCTTC. It yields the protein CASSQDRTAYNEQFF.

This clonotype was observed a handful of times. The rearrangement links TRBV30 to TRBJ2-1; D gene unclear. The length of the CDR3 is 17 residues. Between the trimmed V and J ends, which lost 2 bases and 3 bases, there was a span of 20 bases. The germline CDR1 and CDR2 sequences are GTSNPN and SVGIG (reference sequence). The CDR3 DNA follows: TGTGCCTGGAGTTCGACTCGACTGAGAGCATTCTACAATGAGCAGTTCTTC. This sequence encodes CAWSSTRLRAFYNEQFF.

V gene TRBV29-1 combines with J gene TRBJ1-5; D unclear. This CDR3 spans 13 amino acids. V shed 6 bases and J shed 3 bases, with 12 bases lying between them. Looked up from germline, CDR1 is SQVTM and CDR2 is ANQGSEA. CDR3 in amino acids: CSVRLGDNQPQHF. DNA for the CDR3: TGCAGCGTCCGTCTCGGGGACAATCAGCCCCAGCATTTT.

In its sample, this clonotype was seen a few times. V is TRBV7-2 and J is TRBJ2-5; tentative D call: TRBD1 (5 bases). The V gene lost 5 bases and the J gene lost 5 bases, with 18 bases spanning the gap. The CDR3 is 15 residues long. The V gene's germline CDR1 is SGHTA and CDR2 FQGNSA. DNA of the CDR3: TGTGCCAGCAGCCTTACCCGGGTACCAGGGGAGACCCAGTACTTC. Translating gives CASSLTRVPGETQYF.

The chain combines TRBV5-4 with TRBJ2-3, with 9 bases that match TRBD1. The CDR3 is 15 residues long. Germline-derived CDR1 and CDR2 are SGHNT and YYREEE (reference sequence). The ends lost 2 bases at V and 2 bases at J; junction bases unmatched: 3. The CDR3, as DNA: TGTGCCAGCAGCTTCGGACAGGGGAACACAGATACGCAGTATTTT. It yields the protein CASSFGQGNTDTQYF.

Concerning this clonotype itself: The junction differs from germline at one of its ends, possibly a read error. V and J are TRBV29-1 and TRBJ2-3; 7 positions match TRBD1. Germline CDR1 and CDR2: SQVTM and ANQGSEA. The CDR3 is 14 amino acids. The DNA for the CDR3 is TGCAGCGTTGACGTCAGGGGGAGCACAGATATGCAGTATTTT. This gives the protein CSVDVRGSTDMQYF.

The chain uses TRBV7-6 and TRBJ2-1; 10 bases fit TRBD2. The trim removed 1 base at V and 9 bases at J, leaving 9 bases unmatched. Looked up from germline, CDR1 is SGHVS and CDR2 is FNYEAQ. The CDR3 sequence is 16 residues long. As DNA, the CDR3 is TGTGCCAGCAGCTTAGGACGGGCTAGCGGGAGCGGTGAGCAGTTCTTC. This encodes CASSLGRASGSGEQFF.

The chain employs TRBV20-1 and TRBJ1-5, with D hard to call. From germline, CDR1 is DFQATT and CDR2 SNEGSKA (reference sequence). This CDR3 spans 16 amino acids. The germline V and J ends were trimmed by 3 bases and 7 bases, with 22 bases remaining between them. The CDR3 reads CSARVLASSGRQPQHF. Written as DNA, the CDR3 is TGCAGTGCTAGGGTCCTAGCTTCGTCGGGGAGACAGCCCCAGCATTTT.

In this sample, this clonotype turned up a few times. The V and J genes are TRBV3-1 and TRBJ1-1; no definite D call. Germline CDR1 and CDR2: LGHDT and YNNKEL (reference sequence). The CDR3 extends over 11 amino acids. Deletions cut 4 bases from V and 7 bases from J, with 7 bases between. Here the CDR3 DNA reads TGTGCCAGCAGCCTAAGTAGTGAAGCTTTCTTT. Translated, it gives CASSLSSEAFF.